What follows are 32 T cell receptor beta chains derived from one specimen sequenced in a study of spatial heterogeneity in lung cancer. TCRdb processed the 5' RACE reads anew with MiXCR; each CDR3 protein has one entry. The sample has about 70,000 distinct CDR3 sequences, roughly 8.9% seen once. Time point here: blood at routine non-recurrence follow-up after resection. Sequences were derived from PBMCs, sampled at follow-up. The receptor set was obtained from a female donor with early-stage non-small cell lung cancer.

This clonotype was recorded many times. The chain links TRBV5-1 to TRBJ2-5; TRBD1 might be the D (5 bases). Trimming took 2 bases from V and 4 from J, leaving 6 bases between them. This CDR3 region has 12 residues. Germline CDR1 and CDR2: SGHRS and YFSETQ. The CDR3: CASSLRGETQYF. DNA for the CDR3: TGCGCCAGCAGCTTAAGGGGAGAGACCCAGTACTTC.

The chain combines TRBV29-1 with TRBJ2-4, with 14 nucleotides matching TRBD2. Germline V CDR1 and CDR2: SQVTM, ANQGSEA. The CDR3 has 15 amino acids. Unmatched junction bases numbered 11, after V lost 7 bases and J lost 9 bases. DNA for the CDR3: TGCAGCGCCTTGACTAGCGGGAGGGCCGATAGCATTCAGTACTTC. Translating it yields CSALTSGRADSIQYF.

The genes are TRBV12-3 or TRBV12-4 and TRBJ2-3, with TRBD2 as a possible D gene (5 bases). The V end was cut by 6 bases, the J end by 1 base, with 5 bases between. This CDR3 has 12 residues. The CDR3 DNA sequence: TGTGCCAGCAGGCGGGGCACAGATACGCAGTATTTT. Translating gives CASRRGTDTQYF.

This clonotype was seen at least ten times. The chain recombines TRBV7-3 with TRBJ2-7; 14 positions agree with TRBD2. The CDR3 spans 14 residues. From germline, CDR1 is SGHTA and CDR2 FQGTGA. After removal of 2 bases from V and 6 bases from J, the junction contained 0 bases not matched to a gene. CDR3 region: CASSLGTSGSEQYF. The CDR3 DNA follows: TGTGCCAGCAGCTTAGGGACTAGCGGGAGCGAGCAGTACTTC.

This clonotype came up many times. The rearrangement uses TRBV12-3 or TRBV12-4 and TRBJ1-3; D perhaps matches TRBD1 (6 bases). The CDR3 has 13 residues. Trimming left V 3 bases short and J 8 bases short, with 11 bases between. CDR3 sequence reads: CASSFGGVDTIYF. The DNA for the CDR3 is TGTGCCAGCAGTTTTGGGGGCGTAGACACCATATATTTT.

This clonotype turned up a few times. V and J are TRBV12-3 or TRBV12-4 and TRBJ2-1; 11 bases match TRBD2. CDR3 length: 16 amino acids. After removal of 6 bases from V and 5 bases from J, the junction contained 9 bases not matched to a gene. CDR3 DNA: TGTGCCAGCAGGTCTACCGGGACTAGCGGAAACAATGAGCAGTTCTTC. It codes for CASRSTGTSGNNEQFF.

The sample holds a few counts of this clonotype. V gene TRBV20-1 combines with J gene TRBJ2-1, with 8 bases that match TRBD2. The ends lost 6 bases at V and 4 bases at J; junction bases unmatched: 11. Germline CDR1 is DFQATT and CDR2 is SNEGSKA (reference sequence). The CDR3 loop spans 15 amino acids. CDR3 in DNA: TGCAGTGCCGAGTTCTTAGCGGGAATTTACAATGAGCAGTTCTTC. Translation gives CSAEFLAGIYNEQFF.

V gene TRBV3-1 combines with J gene TRBJ2-7, with 9 bases identical to TRBD2. The CDR3 is 13 residues long. The V gene end was trimmed by 5 bases and the J gene end by 7 bases; junction bases not matched to a gene: 6. Per the germline V gene, CDR1 is LGHDT and CDR2 is YNNKEL (reference sequence). CDR3 nucleotide sequence: TGTGCCAGCAGCTATTCGCGGGAGGGGGAGCAGTACTTC. Translating gives CASSYSREGEQYF.

This clonotype was seen at least ten times. Germline and junction disagree at one end, which may indicate a read error. The gene calls are TRBV7-3 and TRBJ1-2; TRBD1 matches at 9 bases. The CDR3 extends over 12 amino acids. CDR1 and CDR2 from the germline V gene are SGHTA and FQGTGA. CDR3 loop: CASSSPGTGSSF. In DNA, the CDR3 is TGTGCCAGCAGCTCTCCCGGGACAGGGTCCTCCTTC.

This clonotype came up a few times. The chain employs TRBV30 and TRBJ1-5, with D unclear. The CDR3 has 12 residues. Germline V gives CDR1 GTSNPN, CDR2 SVGIG (reference sequence). V was trimmed by 0 bases and J by 7 bases, leaving 7 bases between them. CDR3 region: CAWSVLGQPQHF. The DNA of the CDR3 is TGTGCCTGGAGTGTACTAGGCCAGCCCCAGCATTTT.

The sample holds many counts of this clonotype. This chain uses TRBV5-1 with TRBJ2-6, with D perhaps matching TRBD1 or TRBD2 (5 bases each). From germline, CDR1 is SGHRS and CDR2 YFSETQ. CDR3 size: 15 residues. V was clipped by 1 base and J by 4 bases, with 9 bases between them. The CDR3 DNA sequence: TGCGCCAGCAGCTTGTTTGGGACCGGGGCCAACGTCCTGACTTTC. It specifies CASSLFGTGANVLTF.

For the CDR3, the DNA is TGCAGCGTTGAGGAGAACACCGGGGAGCTGTTTTTT. This translates into CSVEENTGELFF. The rearrangement uses TRBV29-1 and TRBJ2-2; no reliable D call. Trimming removed 3 bases at V and 1 base at J, with 3 bases between. This CDR3 region has 12 residues. Germline CDR1 reads SQVTM; CDR2 reads ANQGSEA.

This clonotype was counted at least ten times. CDR3 sequence (DNA): TGTGCCAGCACGTCCCAGGGTGTCCAAGAGACCCAGTACTTC. This sequence encodes CASTSQGVQETQYF. V usage is TRBV2 and J usage is TRBJ2-5; a possible D gene is TRBD1 (5 bases). Germline V gene data show CDR1 as SNHLY and CDR2 as FYNNEI. The CDR3 is 14 residues long. Trimming took off 7 bases at V and 1 base at J, with 13 bases between the two ends.

This clonotype came up a few times. This sequence joins TRBV14 and TRBJ1-4; D not resolved. Between the trimmed V and J ends, which lost 2 bases and 8 bases, there was a span of 9 bases. Looked up from germline, CDR1 is SGHDN and CDR2 is FVKESK. The CDR3 runs to 13 residues. CDR3 loop: CASSQTVPEKLFF. The CDR3 region has the DNA TGTGCCAGCAGCCAAACAGTCCCCGAAAAACTGTTTTTT.

There are many counts of this clonotype. The genes are TRBV6-2 or TRBV6-3 and TRBJ2-1; a weak D match, TRBD1 (5 bases). From germline, CDR1 is MNHEY and CDR2 SVGEGT. V was pared by 6 bases and J by 4 bases, with 10 bases between. The CDR3 runs to 13 residues. The CDR3 loop reads CASSPGLYNEQFF. The CDR3 coding sequence is TGTGCCAGCAGCCCAGGGCTATACAATGAGCAGTTCTTC.

Ten or more counts support this clonotype. The chain combines TRBV20-1 with TRBJ2-1, with TRBD2 as a possible D gene (5 bases). Germline loops: CDR1 DFQATT, CDR2 SNEGSKA (reference sequence). This CDR3 has 15 amino acids. The germline V and J ends were trimmed by 3 bases and 1 base, with 13 bases remaining between them. The CDR3, as DNA: TGCAGTGCTAGTGGATGGGAGAGGTCCTACAATGAGCAGTTCTTC. It yields the protein CSASGWERSYNEQFF.

This clonotype was counted ten times or more. This chain joins TRBV7-8 and TRBJ2-6; D ambiguous. The CDR3 spans 15 residues. The germline V gene encodes CDR1 SGHVS and CDR2 FQNEAQ. V shed 2 bases and J shed 0 bases, with 5 bases lying between them. This CDR3 reads CASSLLGSGANVLTF. The DNA of the CDR3 is TGTGCCAGCAGCTTATTGGGCTCTGGGGCCAACGTCCTGACTTTC.

This clonotype was observed at least ten times. This rearrangement joins TRBV7-3 to TRBJ2-1, with D maybe TRBD1 (6 bases). Trimming removed 5 bases from V and 10 bases from J, with 12 bases in between. CDR3 length: 12 amino acids. Per the germline V gene, CDR1 is SGHTA and CDR2 is FQGTGA. The CDR3 nucleotides are TGTGCCAGCAGCCAGACAGGAAGCGAGCAGTTCTTC. It is translated as CASSQTGSEQFF.

This clonotype was seen a handful of times. The chain uses TRBV29-1 and TRBJ2-3, with D possibly matching TRBD2 (6 bases). Germline values: CDR1 SQVTM, CDR2 ANQGSEA. V was shortened by 6 bases and J by 8 bases, with 15 bases between the two germline ends. The CDR3 is 12 amino acids. The CDR3 loop is CSVGGTPPTQYF. CDR3 bases: TGCAGCGTGGGGGGTACTCCTCCTACGCAGTATTTT.

This clonotype was counted between two and nine times. The V call is TRBV5-1, the J call TRBJ2-7; 8 bases line up with TRBD1. The CDR3 sequence is 14 residues long. V lost 6 bases to trimming and J lost 7 bases; unmatched junction nucleotides: 12. Per germline, CDR1 SGHRS and CDR2 YFSETQ. CDR3 region: CASIPGQGAGEQYF. In DNA, the CDR3 is TGCGCCAGCATTCCTGGACAGGGTGCGGGGGAGCAGTACTTC.

This clonotype has at least ten counts. J is TRBJ1-6 and V is TRBV12-3 or TRBV12-4; TRBD1 is a possible D gene (5 bases). The CDR3 has 16 amino acids. Trimming left V 5 bases short and J 3 bases short, with 14 bases between. The CDR3 spells CASSPGQTVYNSPLHF. CDR3 DNA: TGTGCCAGCAGTCCAGGGCAGACGGTCTATAATTCACCCCTCCACTTT.

The chain joins TRBV7-2 to TRBJ1-2, with a weak D call TRBD1 (6 bases). V dropped 6 bases and J dropped 4 bases, with 18 bases sitting between them. The germline V gene encodes CDR1 SGHTA and CDR2 FQGNSA. The CDR3 extends over 15 amino acids. As DNA, the CDR3 is TGTGCCAGCAGTTTTCAGAGGGGGAGGAGCTATGGCTACACCTTC. This gives the protein CASSFQRGRSYGYTF. Full variable domain (missing parts from reference TRBV7-2 and TRBJ1-2): GAGVSQSPSNKVTEKGKDVELRCDPISGHTALYWYRQSLGQGLEFLIYFQGNSAPDKSGLPSDRFSAERTGGSVSTLTIQRTQQEDSAVYLCASSFQRGRSYGYTFGSGTRLTVV.

This clonotype occurred many times. V usage is TRBV2 and J usage is TRBJ2-2, with TRBD2 matching over 8 bases. Trimming removed 8 bases from V and 7 bases from J; junction bases left unmatched: 9. The CDR3 is made up of 14 amino acids. Germline V gene data show CDR1 as SNHLY and CDR2 as FYNNEI. CDR3 nucleotides: TGTGCCAGCGAGGAGCGGGAGTCGGTCGGGGAGCTGTTTTTT. This sequence encodes CASEERESVGELFF.

This clonotype was seen repeatedly, ten times or more. The chain carries TRBV20-1 and TRBJ2-5, with 14 bases fitting TRBD2. Looked up from germline, CDR1 is DFQATT and CDR2 is SNEGSKA (reference sequence). CDR3 length equals 12 residues. The V and J ends lost 5 bases and 8 bases, in that order; junction bases with no gene match: 1. CDR3: CSAGTSGSTQYF. DNA of the CDR3: TGCAGTGCTGGGACTAGCGGGAGCACCCAGTACTTC.

This clonotype was found many times. The J gene is TRBJ2-2, the V gene TRBV28, with D possibly TRBD2 on 6 matching bases. The length of the CDR3 is 16 residues. Germline V gene data show CDR1 as MDHEN and CDR2 as SYDVKM. V was pared by 3 bases and J by 7 bases, with 18 bases between. As DNA, the CDR3 is TGTGCCAGCAGTTTGGATTTAGCGGAAGTCAGCGGGGAGCTGTTTTTT. Amino acids: CASSLDLAEVSGELFF.

At least ten counts were recorded for this clonotype. V is TRBV29-1 and J is TRBJ2-1; 11 bases fit TRBD2. The CDR3 sequence is 15 residues long. The germline V gene encodes CDR1 SQVTM and CDR2 ANQGSEA. The V segment lost 1 base and the J segment 3 bases; nucleotides outside the gene matches: 2. CDR3 in amino acids: CSVEGLAGGYNEQFF. The DNA for the CDR3 is TGCAGCGTTGAAGGGCTAGCGGGGGGCTACAATGAGCAGTTCTTC.

This clonotype was observed many times. The CDR3 loop is CASSYLISGSNPGELFF. CDR3 sequence (DNA): TGTGCCAGCAGTTACCTGATTAGCGGGAGTAACCCCGGGGAGCTGTTTTTT. The rearrangement uses TRBV6-5 and TRBJ2-2, with 9 positions matching TRBD2. This CDR3 is built from 17 residues. Germline V CDR1 and CDR2: MNHEY, SVGAGI. V lost 2 bases, J lost 6 bases, and 10 bases stayed unmatched.

This clonotype was counted at least ten times. The chain employs TRBV27 and TRBJ2-7, with TRBD2 as a possible D gene (7 bases). This CDR3 comprises 13 residues. V was clipped by 8 bases and J by 3 bases, with 14 bases between them. Per the germline V gene, CDR1 is MNHEY and CDR2 is SMNVEV (reference sequence). CDR3 sequence reads: CASGRGKIYEQYF. In DNA form, the CDR3 reads TGTGCCAGCGGGAGGGGGAAAATCTACGAGCAGTACTTC.

This clonotype was seen at least ten times. V and J are TRBV6-1 and TRBJ2-1; 8 nucleotides match TRBD1. There are 15 residues in the CDR3. Germline V CDR1 and CDR2: MNHNS, SASEGT. The trim removed 5 bases at V and 7 bases at J, leaving 10 bases unmatched. The CDR3 here is CASSWTGLAGNEQFF. The CDR3 coding sequence is TGTGCCAGCAGTTGGACAGGGTTGGCCGGGAATGAGCAGTTCTTC.

V usage is TRBV7-9 and J usage is TRBJ2-7; 8 bases line up with TRBD1. In germline, CDR1 is SEHNR, CDR2 FQNEAQ (reference sequence). The CDR3 covers 13 residues. V lost 5 bases to trimming and J lost 3 bases; unmatched junction nucleotides: 3. CDR3 residues: CASSPGTGYEQYF. CDR3 coding DNA: TGTGCCAGCAGCCCTGGGACAGGCTACGAGCAGTACTTC.

This clonotype showed up many times. The V and J genes are TRBV12-3 or TRBV12-4 and TRBJ1-1; 7 nucleotides agree with TRBD1. The V segment lost 6 bases and the J segment 1 base; nucleotides outside the gene matches: 8. The CDR3 contains 15 residues. CDR3 amino acids: CASSRLTGENTEAFF. DNA for the CDR3: TGTGCCAGCAGCCGTCTCACAGGGGAGAACACTGAAGCTTTCTTT.

To note about this clonotype: This may stem from a read error, because a much larger clone lies one nucleotide away. The chain joins TRBV6-6 to TRBJ1-5; D ambiguous. V was clipped by 4 bases and J by 2 bases, with 9 bases between them. This CDR3 has 14 residues. The germline V gene has CDR1 MNHNY and CDR2 SVGAGI (reference sequence). DNA of the CDR3: TGTGCCAGCAGTTCTGGGGATCGCAATCAGCCCCAGCATTTT. Translation gives CASSSGDRNQPQHF.